This T cell receptor (beta chain) was recorded in a study of blood T cell repertoires in COVID-19 (dated by TCRdb to 2018 to 2020). About the investigation overall: Samples covering the acute and convalescent phases of COVID-19 were provided by collaborators in the United States, Italy and Spain. Samples were obtained from the ongoing ImmuneRACE study (first 160 participants) and from 1,000 to 1,500 subjects provided by 6 global collaborators. The material from the prospective study consisted of cDNA or gDNA derived from T cells, B-cell-depleted T cells, or PBMCs. Subjects who had been exposed to COVID-19, were actively infected with it, or had recovered from it provided the deeply sampled blood TCRbeta repertoires that made up the dataset. Where available, HLA class I and class II types were taken from metadata supplied by the sample provider and were not determined by assay-based typing. Nearly every sample came with metadata listing a de-identified subject ID, COVID-19 status, age in years and sex. The repertoires were made available in a free public database intended to serve as a resource for research on the immune response to SARS-CoV-2. The paper as a whole reports these results and caveats: The quantity of clinical and demographic metadata differed by source and by participant and was supplied without curation.

From cysteine to phenylalanine, the CDR3 is 12 amino acids long. This entry keeps only the CDR3 DNA: 36 bases, framed from base 1. As encoded in the germline V gene, CDR1 is KGHSH while CDR2 is LQKENI. V and J lose 1 base and 8 bases, and a span of 5 bases separates them. A note on this clone: The antigen this receptor binds is unknown. The sample holds no much larger clone one base away, and base qualities are not on file.

TCRbeta CDR3 regions were amplified from genomic DNA by means of the immunoSEQ Assay, a bias-controlled multiplex PCR. The original pipeline was this. The number of nucleated cells in each sample was estimated from the amplification of reference gene primers within the assay. Sequence reads were collapsed and filtered to measure the absolute abundance of every unique TCRbeta CDR3 rearrangement. Productive Simpson clonality was computed per sample as the square root of Simpson's diversity index over productive rearrangements. TCRdb retrieved this table from immuneACCESS and kept in-frame rearrangements only. Not all clones are present; in checked studies, unresolved V genes account for under half, and no reason is known for the remainder. That table is the source of V, J and clone size, and D and trimming were worked out from the DNA. This sample comprises about 320,000 clones, about 85% of them detected only once. 1.9% of the sample belongs to the ten largest clones.

Participants in the prospective study were aged roughly 18 to 100 years, lived in some 24 United States geographic areas, and enrolled through a virtual design. In the prospective study, participants were assigned to cohorts based on the clinical history participants reported in a screening survey and a study questionnaire. Exposed participants had been in contact, within 2 weeks of entering the study, with a person who had a PCR-confirmed or clinician-diagnosed case of COVID-19. In the prospective study, mobile phlebotomists collected whole blood, serum and a nasopharyngeal or oropharyngeal swab from each participant. Over a roughly two-month period, participants in the prospective study had the option of providing additional blood draws and questionnaires. Blood samples from the prospective study were shipped frozen or at room temperature prior to DNA extraction.

The rearrangement joined TRBV18 to TRBJ2-2; the D gene assignment is ambiguous. This receptor was taken from a woman in her 30s who had been exposed to COVID-19. The sample was PBMCs or T cells enriched from blood (not recorded which). The CDR3 in this case is CASSPLAGELFF. The nucleotide sequence reads as follows: TGTGCCAGCTCACCACTGGCAGGGGAGCTGTTTTTT.